The subject of this entry is one T cell receptor beta chain. Measured with immunoSEQ multiplex PCR; TCRdb has only the in-frame clones, and not every one. The table has 150,000 or so clones, more than 90% seen once; the top ten hold roughly 6%. These data belong to a study of control samples from healthy donors and cancer patients. Germline CDR1 is SQVTM and CDR2 is ANQGSEA. This CDR3 has 13 amino acids. J lost 7 bases, V lost 4 bases, and 7 bases had no gene match. Material for sequencing was blood. The chain links TRBV29-1 to TRBJ2-5; TRBD1 matches 9 bases. This receptor was taken from a man aged 18 to 35 in good health. The CDR3: CSVVRDREGTQYF. In DNA, the CDR3 is TGCAGCGTTGTCCGGGACAGGGAAGGGACCCAGTACTTC.